This record covers a single T cell receptor beta chain. In the original analysis: Reference gene primer amplification yielded estimated nucleated cell counts. Measured with immunoSEQ multiplex PCR; TCRdb has only the in-frame clones, and not every one. That table furnishes V, J and clone size, whereas the DNA furnished D and trimming. The data contain 150,000 to 200,000 clones, around 83% of them seen just once; the ten biggest clones take up roughly a fifth. This sample is part of a study of blood T cell repertoires in COVID-19. About the study: Italy, Spain and the United States were the sources of the convalescent and acute COVID-19 samples. From T cells, B-cell-depleted T cells, or PBMCs came the material, which was cDNA or gDNA.

V lost 8 bases to trimming and J lost 4 bases; unmatched junction nucleotides: 2. CDR1 MNHEY and CDR2 SMNVEV come from the germline V gene (reference sequence). The CDR3 consists of 13 residues. This TCR was recovered from a woman in her seventies who had recovered from COVID-19. The chain recombines TRBV27 with TRBJ2-3; TRBD1 agrees at 11 bases. Material: peripheral blood. CDR3 nucleotides: TGTGCCAGCCAGGACAGGGGGCCAGATACGCAGTATTTT. Protein: CASQDRGPDTQYF.